This T cell receptor beta chain was documented in a study of monozygotic twins with inflammatory bowel disease. This CDR3 is built from 13 residues. In germline, CDR1 is ENHRY, CDR2 SYGVKD. The input for each TCR library was 3500 ng of total RNA. Molecular identifiers with 6-nucleotide sample barcodes were added during cDNA synthesis via template switching. TCRdb reprocessed the 5' RACE reads and keeps a single row for each CDR3 protein, giving no DNA. Here the sample table reports 150,000 or so distinct CDR3 sequences. Comments on this clonotype: What it recognizes is unknown.

Study outcomes and limitations: Distinguishing T cell subtypes was not possible. Patients got different immunosuppressive treatments, which may have made their repertoires more variable.

The sequencing sample was made of blood. This chain joins TRBV10-3 and TRBJ2-2; TCRdb returns TRBD1, unconfirmable since there is no DNA. This sequence was found in a human donor with ulcerative colitis or Crohn's disease, or a healthy co-twin of an affected twin (not recorded which). The CDR3 spells CAISSDRFGELFF.